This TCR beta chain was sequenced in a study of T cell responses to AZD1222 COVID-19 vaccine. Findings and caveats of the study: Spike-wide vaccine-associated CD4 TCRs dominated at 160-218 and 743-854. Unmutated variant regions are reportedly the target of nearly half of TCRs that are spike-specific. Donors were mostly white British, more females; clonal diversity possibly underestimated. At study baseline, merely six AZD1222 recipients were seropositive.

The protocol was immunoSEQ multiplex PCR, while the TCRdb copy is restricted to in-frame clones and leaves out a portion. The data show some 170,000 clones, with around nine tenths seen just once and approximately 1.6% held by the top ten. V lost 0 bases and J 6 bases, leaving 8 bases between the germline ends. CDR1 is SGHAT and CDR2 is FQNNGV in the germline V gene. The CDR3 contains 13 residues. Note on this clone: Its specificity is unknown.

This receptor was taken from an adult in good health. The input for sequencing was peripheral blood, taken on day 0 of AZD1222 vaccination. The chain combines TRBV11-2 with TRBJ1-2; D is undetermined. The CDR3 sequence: CASSLDLTHGYTF. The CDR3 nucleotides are TGTGCCAGCAGCTTAGATCTAACCCATGGCTACACCTTC.